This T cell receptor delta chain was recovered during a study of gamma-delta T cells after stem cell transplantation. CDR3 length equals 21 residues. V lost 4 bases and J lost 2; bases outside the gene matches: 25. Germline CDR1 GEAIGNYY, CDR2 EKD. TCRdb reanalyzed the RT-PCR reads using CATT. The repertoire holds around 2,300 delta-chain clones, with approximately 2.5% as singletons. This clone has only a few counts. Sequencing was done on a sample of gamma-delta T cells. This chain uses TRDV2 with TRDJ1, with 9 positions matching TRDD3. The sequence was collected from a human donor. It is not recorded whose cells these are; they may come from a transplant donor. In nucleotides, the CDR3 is TGTGCCTGTGATCCTCTCTTGAGGTCCCCTCGGGGGGATACTAGGACCGATAAACTCATCTTT. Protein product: CACDPLLRSPRGDTRTDKLIF.